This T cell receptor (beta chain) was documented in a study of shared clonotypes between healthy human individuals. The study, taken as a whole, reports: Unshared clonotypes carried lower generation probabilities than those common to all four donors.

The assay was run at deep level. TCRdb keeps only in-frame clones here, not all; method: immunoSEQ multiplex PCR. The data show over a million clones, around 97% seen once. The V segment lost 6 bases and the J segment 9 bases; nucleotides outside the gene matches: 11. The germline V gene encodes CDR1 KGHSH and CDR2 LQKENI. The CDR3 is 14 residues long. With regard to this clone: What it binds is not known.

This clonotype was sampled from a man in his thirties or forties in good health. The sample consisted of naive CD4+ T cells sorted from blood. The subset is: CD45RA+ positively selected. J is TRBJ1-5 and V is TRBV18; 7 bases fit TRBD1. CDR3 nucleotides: TGTGCCAGCTCCCCAGACAGGGCTTACGGGCCCCAGCATTTT. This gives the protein CASSPDRAYGPQHF.